This paragraph reports one T cell receptor beta chain. This CDR3 has 13 amino acids. Germline CDR1 is SGHDT and CDR2 is YYEEEE. Trimming removed 0 bases from V and 4 bases from J, with 8 bases in between. The data were obtained in a study of control samples from healthy donors and cancer patients. The protocol was immunoSEQ multiplex PCR, while the TCRdb copy is restricted to in-frame clones and leaves out a portion. This repertoire includes fewer than 200,000 clones. The rearrangement links TRBV5-6 to TRBJ2-7, with D uncertain. The TCR comes from a woman aged 25 to 45 in good health. Sequencing was done on a sample of blood. CDR3 nucleotide sequence: TGTGCCAGCAGCTTGGCTGGCAGTTACGAGCAGTACTTC. Residues: CASSLAGSYEQYF.